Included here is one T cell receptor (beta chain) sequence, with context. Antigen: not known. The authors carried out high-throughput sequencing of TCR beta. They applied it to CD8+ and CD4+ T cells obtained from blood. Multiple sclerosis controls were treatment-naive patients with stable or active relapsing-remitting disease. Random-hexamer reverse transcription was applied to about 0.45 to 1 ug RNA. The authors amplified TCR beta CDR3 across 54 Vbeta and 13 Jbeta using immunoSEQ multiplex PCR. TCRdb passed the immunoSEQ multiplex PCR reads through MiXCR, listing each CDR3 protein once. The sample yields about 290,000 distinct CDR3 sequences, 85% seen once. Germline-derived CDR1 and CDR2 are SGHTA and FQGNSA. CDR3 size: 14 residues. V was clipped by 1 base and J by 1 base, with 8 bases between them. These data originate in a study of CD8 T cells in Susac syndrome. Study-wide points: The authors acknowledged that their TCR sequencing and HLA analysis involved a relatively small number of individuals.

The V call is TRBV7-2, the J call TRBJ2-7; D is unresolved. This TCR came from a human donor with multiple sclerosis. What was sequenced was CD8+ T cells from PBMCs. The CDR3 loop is CASSLGANSYEQYF. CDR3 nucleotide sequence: TGTGCCAGCAGCTTAGGTGCCAATTCCTACGAGCAGTACTTC. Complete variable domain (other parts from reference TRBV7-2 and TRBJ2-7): GAGVSQSPSNKVTEKGKDVELRCDPISGHTALYWYRQSLGQGLEFLIYFQGNSAPDKSGLPSDRFSAERTGGSVSTLTIQRTQQEDSAVYLCASSLGANSYEQYFGPGTRLTVT.